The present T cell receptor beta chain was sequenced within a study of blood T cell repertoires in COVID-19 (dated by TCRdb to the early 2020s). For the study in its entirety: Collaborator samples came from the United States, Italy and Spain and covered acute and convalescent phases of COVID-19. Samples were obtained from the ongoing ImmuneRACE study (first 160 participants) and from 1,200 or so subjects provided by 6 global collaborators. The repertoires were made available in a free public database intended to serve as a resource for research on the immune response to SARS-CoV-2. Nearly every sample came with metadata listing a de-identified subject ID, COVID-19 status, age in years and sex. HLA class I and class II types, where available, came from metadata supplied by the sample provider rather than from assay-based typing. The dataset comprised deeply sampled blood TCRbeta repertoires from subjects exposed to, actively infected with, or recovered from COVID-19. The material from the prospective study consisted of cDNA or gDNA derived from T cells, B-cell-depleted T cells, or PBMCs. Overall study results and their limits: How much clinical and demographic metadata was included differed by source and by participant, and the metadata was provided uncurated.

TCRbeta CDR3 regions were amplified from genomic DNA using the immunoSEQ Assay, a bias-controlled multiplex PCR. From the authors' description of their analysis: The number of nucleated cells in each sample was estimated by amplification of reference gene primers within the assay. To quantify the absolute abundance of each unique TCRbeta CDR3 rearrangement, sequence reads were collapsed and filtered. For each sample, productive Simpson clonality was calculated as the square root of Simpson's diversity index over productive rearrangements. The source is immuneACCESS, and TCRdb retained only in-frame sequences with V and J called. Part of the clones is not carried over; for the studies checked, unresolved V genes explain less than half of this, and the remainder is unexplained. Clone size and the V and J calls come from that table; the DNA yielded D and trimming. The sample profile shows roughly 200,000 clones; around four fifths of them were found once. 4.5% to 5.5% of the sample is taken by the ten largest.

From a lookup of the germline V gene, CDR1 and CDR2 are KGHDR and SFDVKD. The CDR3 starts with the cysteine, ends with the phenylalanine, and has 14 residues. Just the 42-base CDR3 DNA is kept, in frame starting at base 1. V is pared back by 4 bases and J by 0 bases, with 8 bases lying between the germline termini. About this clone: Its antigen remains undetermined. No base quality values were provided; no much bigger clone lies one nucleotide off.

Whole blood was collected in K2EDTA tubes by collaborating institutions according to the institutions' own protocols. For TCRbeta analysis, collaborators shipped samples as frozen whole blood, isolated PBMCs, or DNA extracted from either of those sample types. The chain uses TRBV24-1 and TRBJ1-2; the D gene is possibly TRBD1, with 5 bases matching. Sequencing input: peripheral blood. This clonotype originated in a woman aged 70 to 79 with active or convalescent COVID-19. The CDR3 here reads CATSDPTANYGYTF. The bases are TGTGCCACCAGTGACCCGACAGCTAACTATGGCTACACCTTC.